This passage covers 7 T cell receptor beta chains from one sample sequenced in a study of T cells after yellow fever vaccination. TCRdb redid the calling of the 5' RACE reads with MiXCR, one entry per CDR3 protein. The sample holds roughly 250,000 distinct CDR3 sequences, 10% to 15% seen once. Material: CD4+ T cells sorted from PBMCs, obtained 45 days after the yellow fever booster vaccination. Every receptor here comes from a man aged 25 to 45 who received the YFV17D yellow fever vaccine.

V gene TRBV5-6 combines with J gene TRBJ2-1; tentatively, D is TRBD1 or TRBD2 (5 bases each). Trimming left V 5 bases short and J 5 bases short, with 20 bases between. The CDR3 runs 16 residues. Per the germline V gene, CDR1 is SGHDT and CDR2 is YYEEEE. The CDR3 sequence is CASRKVGVAQNNEQFF. The CDR3 DNA reads TGTGCCAGCAGAAAAGTGGGGGTAGCGCAAAACAATGAGCAGTTCTTC. Variable domain in full (rest from reference TRBV5-6 and TRBJ2-1): DAGVTQSPTHLIKTRGQQVTLRCSPKSGHDTVSWYQQALGQGPQFIFQYYEEEERQRGNFPDRFSGHQFPNYSSELNVNALLLGDSALYLCASRKVGVAQNNEQFFGPGTRLTVL.

The V and J genes are TRBV7-2 and TRBJ1-3; D unclear. Germline lookup yields CDR1 SGHTA and CDR2 FQGNSA. Between the trimmed V and J ends, which lost 5 bases and 0 bases, there was a span of 5 bases. The CDR3 sequence is 13 residues long. The chain's CDR3 is CASSRNSGNTIYF. In nucleotides, the CDR3 is TGTGCCAGCAGCAGGAACTCTGGAAACACCATATATTTT.

This clonotype has a handful of counts. CDR3 in amino acids: CSVEGGKGLQETQYF. In DNA form, the CDR3 reads TGCAGCGTTGAAGGGGGTAAGGGATTACAAGAGACCCAGTACTTC. This chain uses TRBV29-1 with TRBJ2-5; D gene unclear. Trimming removed 1 base at V and 2 bases at J, with 14 bases between. This CDR3 has 15 amino acids. Per germline, CDR1 SQVTM and CDR2 ANQGSEA.

This sequence joins TRBV19 and TRBJ2-3; the D gene is possibly TRBD2 (5 bases). CDR3 length: 14 amino acids. Germline V lookup: CDR1 LNHDA, CDR2 SQIVND (reference sequence). V lost 3 bases and J lost 1, with 8 bases in between. CDR3 region: CASSMRARTDTQYF. CDR3 bases: TGTGCCAGTAGTATGAGGGCCCGCACAGATACGCAGTATTTT.

The rearrangement joins TRBV7-9 to TRBJ2-3; the D is unclear. Trimming left V 7 bases short and J 5 bases short, with 7 bases between. The CDR3 is 11 residues long. Germline CDR1 SEHNR, CDR2 FQNEAQ (reference sequence). CDR3 DNA: TGTGCCAGCACCGGTGGAGATACGCAGTATTTT. Translation: CASTGGDTQYF.

This chain links TRBV29-1 with TRBJ1-4; 10 positions match TRBD1. With 6 bases clipped from V and 2 bases from J, the junction kept 3 bases outside the gene matches. This CDR3 has 14 amino acids. Germline values: CDR1 SQVTM, CDR2 ANQGSEA. CDR3 nucleotide sequence: TGCAGCGTGGGGGGACAGGGGACTAATGAAAAACTGTTTTTT. It translates to CSVGGQGTNEKLFF.

The chain recombines TRBV20-1 with TRBJ2-1, with D unresolved. Per the germline V gene, CDR1 is DFQATT and CDR2 is SNEGSKA (reference sequence). V dropped 6 bases and J dropped 5 bases, with 20 bases sitting between them. CDR3 size: 15 residues. In DNA form, the CDR3 reads TGCAGTGCCAAACTTCTGGATGCCAAACACAATGAGCAGTTCTTC. Its protein is CSAKLLDAKHNEQFF.